What follows are 29 T cell receptor beta chains derived from one specimen sequenced in a study of T cell responses to AZD1222 COVID-19 vaccine. Clones were read by immunoSEQ multiplex PCR, and TCRdb kept only the in-frame ones, dropping some. The sample contains 200,000 to 250,000 clones, around 94% of which appear only once. The starting material was peripheral blood, obtained 28 days after the second dose of the MenACWY control vaccine. These receptor sequences come from an adult who received the MenACWY meningococcal vaccine as a control.

This chain links TRBV5-4 with TRBJ1-1; D may be TRBD1 (5 bases). In germline, CDR1 is SGHNT, CDR2 YYREEE (reference sequence). This CDR3 contains 15 residues. The V and J ends lost 0 bases and 0 bases respectively, with 9 bases between them. CDR3 loop: CASSLGGGMNTEAFF. CDR3 nucleotides: TGTGCCAGCAGCTTGGGCGGGGGAATGAACACTGAAGCTTTCTTT.

V gene TRBV19 combines with J gene TRBJ1-2; TRBD1 agrees at 7 bases. Germline CDR1 reads LNHDA; CDR2 reads SQIVND (reference sequence). V lost 8 bases, J lost 12 bases, and 12 bases stayed unmatched. The CDR3 is made up of 12 amino acids. The CDR3 sequence: CASRGTAAKHTF. CDR3 DNA: TGTGCCAGTCGAGGGACAGCCGCGAAGCACACCTTC.

The V and J genes are TRBV6-6 and TRBJ1-1; 8 nucleotides match TRBD1. CDR1 is MNHNY and CDR2 is SVGAGI in the germline V gene (reference sequence). There are 14 residues in the CDR3. The ends lost 4 bases at V and 4 bases at J; junction bases unmatched: 5. The CDR3 loop is CASSWTGLGTEAFF. The CDR3 DNA reads TGTGCCAGCAGTTGGACAGGGCTTGGCACTGAAGCTTTCTTT.

The V gene is TRBV27, the J gene TRBJ1-2, with 10 nucleotides matching TRBD1. The CDR3 covers 15 residues. The J segment lost 3 bases and the V segment lost 5 bases, leaving 6 bases of the junction unmatched. Germline CDR1 and CDR2: MNHEY and SMNVEV (reference sequence). CDR3 sequence: CASSRRTGGDYGYTF. The CDR3 region has the DNA TGTGCCAGCAGTCGACGGACAGGGGGGGACTATGGCTACACCTTC.

J is TRBJ1-1 and V is TRBV28, with 7 positions matching TRBD1. The ends lost 4 bases at V and 5 bases at J; junction bases unmatched: 7. Germline V gene sequence: CDR1 MDHEN, CDR2 SYDVKM. This CDR3 comprises 14 residues. CDR3: CASSSGGGSTEAFF. CDR3 bases: TGTGCCAGCAGTTCAGGAGGGGGCAGTACTGAAGCTTTCTTT.

The gene calls are TRBV5-4 and TRBJ1-2, with 8 bases fitting TRBD1. This CDR3 has 13 residues. V was pared by 4 bases and J by 5 bases, with 4 bases of the junction left unmatched. The germline gives CDR1 SGHNT, CDR2 YYREEE (reference sequence). For the CDR3, the DNA is TGTGCCAGCAGCCCGGACAGGGAATATGGCTACACCTTC. Protein: CASSPDREYGYTF.

The chain uses TRBV19 and TRBJ1-2; no reliable D call. From germline, CDR1 is LNHDA and CDR2 SQIVND (reference sequence). CDR3 length equals 13 residues. V lost 3 bases and J lost 5, with 10 bases in between. CDR3 protein: CASSISWGYGYTF. The DNA for the CDR3 is TGTGCCAGTAGTATTTCATGGGGATATGGCTACACCTTC. The whole variable domain, filled in from reference TRBV19 and TRBJ1-2, reads DGGITQSPKYLFRKEGQNVTLSCEQNLNHDAMYWYRQDPGQGLRLIYYSQIVNDFQKGDIAEGYSVSREKKESFPLTVTSAQKNPTAFYLCASSISWGYGYTFGSGTRLTVV.

The chain is built from TRBV11-2 and TRBJ2-1; TRBD2 aligns across 7 bases. The V gene end was trimmed by 1 base and the J gene end by 6 bases; junction bases not matched to a gene: 0. Germline lookup yields CDR1 SGHAT and CDR2 FQNNGV. The CDR3 is made up of 13 amino acids. The CDR3 reads CASSLGGGNEQFF. Here the CDR3 DNA reads TGTGCCAGCAGCTTAGGGGGGGGCAATGAGCAGTTCTTC. Together with reference TRBV11-2 and TRBJ2-1, the CDR3 gives the full variable domain: EAGVAQSPRYKIIEKRQSVAFWCNPISGHATLYWYQQILGQGPKLLIQFQNNGVVDDSQLPKDRFSAERLKGVDSTLKIQPAKLEDSAVYLCASSLGGGNEQFFGPGTRLTVL.

This clone has only one observation. The chain carries TRBV5-1 and TRBJ1-6; 8 bases match TRBD1. The CDR3 extends over 15 amino acids. CDR1 is SGHRS and CDR2 is YFSETQ in the germline V gene. V lost 0 bases and J lost 6; bases outside the gene matches: 2. The CDR3 spells CASSLAGQGNSPLHF. In DNA form, the CDR3 reads TGCGCCAGCAGCTTGGCAGGACAGGGTAATTCACCCCTCCACTTT.

Here the CDR3 DNA reads TGCGCCAGCAGCCAAGAGGGACAGGGGTGGTATGGCTACACCTTC. This encodes CASSQEGQGWYGYTF. This chain connects TRBV4-3 to TRBJ1-2, with 10 bases that match TRBD1. The CDR3 loop spans 15 amino acids. Germline CDR1 and CDR2: LGHNA and YSLEER. Trimming removed 0 bases from V and 5 bases from J; junction bases left unmatched: 3.

The chain links TRBV3-1 (or the pseudogene TRBV3-2) to TRBJ2-2, with 9 bases fitting TRBD2. Germline loops: CDR1 LGHDT, CDR2 YNNKEL (reference sequence). Trimming at V came to 2 bases and at J to 4 bases, leaving 11 bases not matched to a gene. CDR3 length: 18 amino acids. This CDR3 is CASSQFRGGGTSTGELFF. The CDR3 nucleotides read TGTGCCAGCAGCCAATTTCGCGGGGGGGGCACTAGCACCGGGGAGCTGTTTTTT.

The chain has TRBV6-1 and TRBJ2-7; D call uncertain. This CDR3 comprises 12 residues. V lost 2 bases, J lost 6 bases, and 8 bases lay in between. Per germline, CDR1 MNHNS and CDR2 SASEGT. CDR3 bases: TGTGCCAGCAGTGAATATGGGCGCGAGCAGTACTTC. It encodes CASSEYGREQYF.

This clone was observed a single time. V and J are TRBV24-1 and TRBJ1-5, with a weak D call TRBD1 (6 bases). The length of the CDR3 is 16 residues. Deletions cut 4 bases from V and 2 bases from J, with 14 bases between. Per germline, CDR1 KGHDR and CDR2 SFDVKD. The CDR3, as DNA: TGTGCCACCAGTGAACATACAGGGAATGGCAATCAGCCCCAGCATTTT. It codes for CATSEHTGNGNQPQHF.

The rearrangement uses TRBV6-5 and TRBJ2-1; 11 bases align to TRBD2. Germline loops: CDR1 MNHEY, CDR2 SVGAGI. V gave up 2 bases and J gave up 4 bases; unmatched junction bases: 1. The CDR3 extends over 15 amino acids. CDR3 bases: TGTGCCAGCAGTTACGTAGCGGGGGGGTACAATGAGCAGTTCTTC. Amino acid sequence: CASSYVAGGYNEQFF.

The chain joins TRBV3-1 (or the pseudogene TRBV3-2) to TRBJ1-1; D is possibly TRBD1 (6 bases). This CDR3 has 16 amino acids. V was trimmed by 0 bases and J by 1 base, leaving 12 bases between them. CDR1 is LGHDT and CDR2 is YNNKEL in the germline V gene (reference sequence). Here the CDR3 DNA reads TGTGCCAGCAGCCAAGAACCGGCCAGGGGGAACACTGAAGCTTTCTTT. It specifies CASSQEPARGNTEAFF.

This chain uses TRBV7-2 with TRBJ2-7, with a possible D match to TRBD2 (5 bases). The CDR3 is 15 amino acids. V was cut by 5 bases and J by 3 bases, with 17 bases left in between. From germline, CDR1 is SGHTA and CDR2 FQGNSA. The DNA for the CDR3 is TGTGCCAGCAGCCAATCCGGGGTAATCCGCTACGAGCAGTACTTC. This sequence encodes CASSQSGVIRYEQYF.

The CDR3 sequence is CASSTQGGPSTDTQYF. The CDR3 nucleotides are TGTGCCAGTAGTACCCAGGGGGGCCCTAGCACAGATACGCAGTATTTT. The chain combines TRBV19 with TRBJ2-3, with a tentative D call TRBD1 (7 bases). The CDR3 is 16 amino acids. Germline CDR1 LNHDA, CDR2 SQIVND (reference sequence). V lost 4 bases and J 0 bases, leaving 14 bases between the germline ends. Drawing the rest from reference TRBV19 and TRBJ2-3, the complete variable domain is DGGITQSPKYLFRKEGQNVTLSCEQNLNHDAMYWYRQDPGQGLRLIYYSQIVNDFQKGDIAEGYSVSREKKESFPLTVTSAQKNPTAFYLCASSTQGGPSTDTQYFGPGTRLTVL.

The chain employs TRBV6-5 and TRBJ2-7; no reliable D call. CDR1 is MNHEY, CDR2 SVGAGI, per germline. The CDR3 has 13 amino acids. V lost 7 bases and J 5 bases, leaving 15 bases between the germline ends. This CDR3 reads CASTGPSSHEQYF. The CDR3 bases are TGTGCCAGCACCGGACCGTCTTCACACGAGCAGTACTTC.

The chain carries TRBV14 and TRBJ1-4; possible D gene TRBD1, 5 bases. There are 15 residues in the CDR3. V was clipped by 5 bases and J by 6 bases, with 16 bases between them. CDR1 SGHDN and CDR2 FVKESK come from the germline V gene. Here the CDR3 DNA reads TGTGCCAGCAGCAGATGGGGCGAGGCGTATGAAAAACTGTTTTTT. This translates into CASSRWGEAYEKLFF.

This clone has a single count. This chain joins TRBV19 and TRBJ1-2; the match to TRBD1 covers 7 bases. Germline trimming cut 7 bases from V and 7 bases from J; bases unmatched to any gene: 6. Germline CDR1 and CDR2: LNHDA and SQIVND (reference sequence). The CDR3 covers 12 residues. CDR3 region: CASTATGSGYTF. In nucleotides, the CDR3 is TGTGCCAGTACTGCGACAGGGAGTGGCTACACCTTC.

The chain is built from TRBV7-2 and TRBJ2-5, with D possibly TRBD2 on 5 matching bases. The germline V and J ends were trimmed by 5 bases and 9 bases, with 10 bases remaining between them. Looked up from germline, CDR1 is SGHTA and CDR2 is FQGNSA. CDR3 length equals 11 residues. As DNA, the CDR3 is TGTGCCAGCAGCCCCGGGGAGTCCCAGTACTTC. This gives the protein CASSPGESQYF.

The J gene is TRBJ2-2, the V gene TRBV9; D ambiguous. Germline loops: CDR1 SGDLS, CDR2 YYNGEE. This CDR3 spans 15 amino acids. Trimming took off 2 bases at V and 1 base at J, with 9 bases between the two ends. The CDR3 region is CASSVTSQNTGELFF. The CDR3 DNA follows: TGTGCCAGCAGCGTGACATCCCAGAACACCGGGGAGCTGTTTTTT.

The chain is built from TRBV3-1 (or the pseudogene TRBV3-2) and TRBJ1-6, with D hard to call. The V and J ends lost 1 base and 7 bases respectively, with 11 bases between them. This CDR3 has 15 residues. Germline loops: CDR1 LGHDT, CDR2 YNNKEL (reference sequence). CDR3 amino acids: CASSQGGLENSPLHF. CDR3 in DNA: TGTGCCAGCAGCCAAGGAGGGCTAGAGAATTCACCCCTCCACTTT.

V usage is TRBV6-5 and J usage is TRBJ2-1; D is perhaps TRBD2 (6 bases). With 0 bases removed from V and 4 bases from J, the gap between germline ends came to 10 bases. Germline loops: CDR1 MNHEY, CDR2 SVGAGI. The CDR3 covers 15 residues. The CDR3 DNA reads as TGTGCCAGCAGTTACTCTTCTAGCGCATACAATGAGCAGTTCTTC. It encodes CASSYSSSAYNEQFF.

This chain links TRBV28 with TRBJ2-2, with 14 positions matching TRBD2. The CDR3 consists of 18 residues. Germline V gives CDR1 MDHEN, CDR2 SYDVKM. V lost 5 bases and J lost 6; bases outside the gene matches: 11. In DNA, the CDR3 is TGTGCCAGCAGTCAATATGGACTAGCGGGAGGCGGAGCCGGGGAGCTGTTTTTT. Amino acid sequence: CASSQYGLAGGGAGELFF.

This clone was detected a few times. The chain links TRBV29-1 to TRBJ2-7, with a possible D match to TRBD2 (5 bases). V gave up 1 base and J gave up 5 bases, with 9 bases separating them. Per germline, CDR1 SQVTM and CDR2 ANQGSEA. This CDR3 comprises 12 residues. CDR3 amino acids: CSVEGGADEQYF. The CDR3 DNA sequence: TGCAGCGTTGAAGGGGGAGCCGACGAGCAGTACTTC.

This clone was observed once. The chain is built from TRBV5-6 and TRBJ2-1, with D perhaps being TRBD1 or TRBD2 (5 bases each). V lost 7 bases to trimming and J lost 8 bases, with 13 bases between them. The germline V gene has CDR1 SGHDT and CDR2 YYEEEE. This CDR3 is 12 amino acids long. The CDR3 region has the DNA TGTGCCAGCTCCGGGACCAATGATGAGCAGTTCTTC. Its translation: CASSGTNDEQFF.

The chain employs TRBV20-1 and TRBJ2-7, with 7 bases aligning to TRBD2. CDR3 length: 15 amino acids. Per the germline V gene, CDR1 is DFQATT and CDR2 is SNEGSKA (reference sequence). Trimming cost V 3 bases and J 3 bases; bases outside gene matches: 11. CDR3 amino acids: CSASVAGVVVYEQYF. CDR3 nucleotide sequence: TGCAGTGCTAGTGTGGCGGGAGTTGTGGTCTACGAGCAGTACTTC.

The chain links TRBV7-9 to TRBJ2-1; 7 bases fit TRBD1. Germline values: CDR1 SEHNR, CDR2 FQNEAQ (reference sequence). The V segment lost 4 bases and the J segment 3 bases; nucleotides outside the gene matches: 6. The CDR3 covers 15 residues. The CDR3 DNA follows: TGTGCCAGCAGCTCACAGGGGTCCATCTACAATGAGCAGTTCTTC. This gives the protein CASSSQGSIYNEQFF.